This TCR beta chain was observed in a study of identical twins (dated by TCRdb to 2015 to 2016). Regarding the complete study: To test whether fetal clonotypes persist, this study deep-sequenced TCR alpha and beta repertoires from monozygotic twins, from unrelated adults of various ages, and from cord blood. To rule out contamination, replicate twin experiments were performed at different times with different library preparation protocols.

The CDR3 sequence holds 15 residues, the cysteine and phenylalanine included. The retained sequence is limited to the CDR3, 45 bases, with the frame set at the first base. CDR1 and CDR2, per the germline V gene (reference sequence), are MNHEY and SMNVEV. Germline trimming amounts to 5 bases on V and 2 bases on J, with 8 as the count of junction bases outside the gene matches. Overall study outcomes, separate from this receptor: Invariant T cells such as MAIT and iNKT could partly confound zero-insertion analyses, although diverse VJ usage argued against such confounding for most clonotypes. Out-of-frame TCR alpha sequences shared between twins showed an excess of low generation-probability sequences compared with coincidental sharing between unrelated individuals. Fewer insertions were carried by abundant cord blood beta clonotypes, a similar but weaker trend appeared in young adult naive repertoires, and no such trend appeared in memory repertoires. In monozygotic twins, out-of-frame TCR alpha sharing was systematically underestimated by recombination models, although the models agreed with sharing between unrelated individuals. Excess twin sharing in beta out-of-frame sequences was weaker because fewer shared sequences lowered the signal-to-noise ratio. Because the same donors could not be followed over many years, conclusions were based on cross-sectional statistical analysis.

Only healthy Caucasian donors were included. The twin cohort comprised three pairs of female monozygotic twins, all aged about 18 to 30 years. CD4+ and CD8+ T cell populations were isolated with positive isolation kits from Invitrogen. Concerning this clonotype: Its antigen is not yet known. Base qualities are not provided; no much larger clone lies one nucleotide away.

The library was prepared using 5' RACE. TCRdb names Illumina HiSeq 2000 as the instrument used. A universal primer binding site was introduced by template switching, and a unique molecular identifier was present in the final cDNA, enabling accurate counting of TCR cDNA molecules. First-strand cDNA for TCR alpha and beta chains was synthesized from specific primers in the conserved constant-segment region. To control for contamination, every cDNA library carried two barcodes: a SMART-Mk sample barcode plus Illumina barcodes. Two successive PCR steps introduced TruSeq adapter sequences along with Illumina sample barcodes. The Illumina HiSeq platform was used with custom primers to sequence TCR alpha and beta cDNA libraries. The paper's data handling went like this. Raw reads were processed with MiGEC to extract unique molecular identifiers, and MiXCR was used to determine CDR3 positions. For each individual, recombination models were inferred using an EM algorithm with the repgenHMM and IGoR tools. Shared clonotypes were analyzed with the tcR package in R, and sharing was normalized by the product of cloneset sizes. To study raw recombination without the effects of thymic and clonal selection, out-of-frame nonproductive sequences were analyzed. TCRdb's own reprocessing of the public reads used fastp at Q25 and MiXCR and kept productive beta chains. One record per CDR3 amino acid sequence lists the most common genes and DNA. The V and J calls shown here were made by TCRdb, not taken from the authors' results. The sample records 540,000 or so distinct CDR3 sequences, around 20% of which are singletons. The leading ten clones occupy approximately 0.52% of the sample.

The same data also went into a second study, on yellow fever vaccine responses in identical twins. As that second paper reports: According to the authors, in identical twins the way T cells responded to vaccination appeared partly convergent and partly personalized. In the study, vaccine-responding T cell clones were precisely tracked in identical twins.

Recombination joined TRBV27 with TRBJ2-7; 8 of the junction bases match TRBD2. What was sequenced was CD4+ T cells sorted from blood. The receptor's source is a young woman in good health. For the CDR3, the sequence is CASSNPGGWPYEQYF. The bases are TGTGCCAGCAGTAACCCGGGGGGGTGGCCCTACGAGCAGTACTTC.